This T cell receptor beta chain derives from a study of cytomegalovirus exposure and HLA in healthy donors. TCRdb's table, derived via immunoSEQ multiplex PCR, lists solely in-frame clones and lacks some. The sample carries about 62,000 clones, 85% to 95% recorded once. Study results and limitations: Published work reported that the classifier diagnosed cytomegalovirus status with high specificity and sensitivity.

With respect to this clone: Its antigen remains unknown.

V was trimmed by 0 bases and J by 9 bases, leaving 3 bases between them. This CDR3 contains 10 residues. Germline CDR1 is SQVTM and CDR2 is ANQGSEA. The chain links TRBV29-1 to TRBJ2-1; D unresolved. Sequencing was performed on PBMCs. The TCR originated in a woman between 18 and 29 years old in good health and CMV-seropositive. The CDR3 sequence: CSVEESEQFF. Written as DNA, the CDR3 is TGCAGCGTTGAAGAGAGTGAGCAGTTCTTC.